This T cell receptor (beta chain) stems from a study of T cell repertoires in cytomegalovirus infection. The CDR3 contains 16 residues. The V end was cut by 1 base, the J end by 3 bases, with 13 bases between. The germline V gene encodes CDR1 LNHNV and CDR2 YYDKDF (reference sequence). TCRdb independently ran MiXCR on the reads; one entry per CDR3 protein. The data show fewer than 300,000 distinct CDR3 sequences, about a quarter seen once. The chain uses TRBV15 and TRBJ2-1; D is unclear. The sample comprised PBMCs. The clonotype was recovered from a human donor in good health (CMV status not recorded). Some clones in this sample may be carry-over from other donors' samples. Here the CDR3 DNA reads TGTGCCACCAGCAGAGGCCCTGATATGTGCTACAATGAGCAGTTCTTC. Protein: CATSRGPDMCYNEQFF.